This entry lists 19 T cell receptor beta chains sequenced from one sample in a study of glioma-infiltrating T cells. TCR alpha and beta CDR3 regions were amplified from RNA using iRepertoire nested multiplex PCR. MiXCR, applied by TCRdb to the multiplex PCR reads, yields one record per CDR3 protein. Altogether 400,000 or so distinct CDR3 sequences are present, roughly two fifths being singletons, with the ten largest covering around 11%. Material: glioma tissue, nonneoplastic brain tissue, or PBMCs (not recorded which). Receptor source: a human donor with low-grade glioma or glioblastoma, undergoing nonglioma brain surgery, or in good health (not recorded which).

This clonotype was observed a few times. The rearrangement uses TRBV6-6 and TRBJ2-7, with TRBD1 as a possible D gene (6 bases). The V end was cut by 7 bases, the J end by 0 bases, with 19 bases between. Germline loops: CDR1 MNHNY, CDR2 SVGAGI (reference sequence). The CDR3 has 16 amino acids. In DNA, the CDR3 is TGTGCCAGCACTACGCTAGTGCAAGGGGGCTCCTACGAGCAGTACTTC. This translates into CASTTLVQGGSYEQYF.

This clonotype was detected only once. The chain carries TRBV27 and TRBJ2-3; D is ambiguous. The CDR3 spans 16 residues. Germline lookup yields CDR1 MNHEY and CDR2 SMNVEV (reference sequence). Trimming left V 4 bases short and J 1 base short, with 15 bases between. CDR3 in DNA: TGTGCCAGCAGTTCCCCCTTTGTTATCGGCACAGATACGCAGTATTTT. Encoded protein: CASSSPFVIGTDTQYF.

This clonotype has a count of ten or more. The chain has TRBV27 and TRBJ2-1; 8 nucleotides match TRBD2. This CDR3 has 18 amino acids. Germline values: CDR1 MNHEY, CDR2 SMNVEV (reference sequence). V trimming: 2 bases; J trimming: 4 bases; junction bases outside the gene matches: 13. CDR3 bases: TGTGCCAGCAGTTTAAGGTTTCGGGAGGGGGGACTTTACAATGAGCAGTTCTTC. It is translated as CASSLRFREGGLYNEQFF.

On this clonotype itself: With a much larger clone just one base away, this may be a read error. The chain is built from TRBV28 and TRBJ1-2; D is undetermined. V was pared by 4 bases and J by 9 bases, with 15 bases between. In germline, CDR1 is MDHEN, CDR2 SYDVKM. This CDR3 spans 13 amino acids. For the CDR3, the DNA is TGTGCCAGCAGTTCCCGGGCCCAATATTGCTACACCTTC. As protein: CASSSRAQYCYTF.

For the CDR3, the DNA is TGTGCCAGCAGCTTATCAACAGAGGCCTTCTTTTCACCCCTCCACTTT. It is translated as CASSLSTEAFFSPLHF. This sequence joins TRBV11-2 and TRBJ1-6; unclear D gene. V dropped 2 bases and J dropped 9 bases, with 17 bases sitting between them. The CDR3 has 16 residues. CDR1 is SGHAT, CDR2 FQNNGV, per germline.

V gene TRBV6-1 combines with J gene TRBJ2-7, with 11 nucleotides matching TRBD1. The length of the CDR3 is 14 residues. CDR1 is MNHNS and CDR2 is SASEGT in the germline V gene. V gave up 6 bases and J gave up 6 bases; unmatched junction bases: 7. The DNA for the CDR3 is TGTGCCAGCAGAGGGACAGGGGGTCTTCGCGAGCAGTACTTC. Protein sequence: CASRGTGGLREQYF.

This clonotype was counted at least ten times. This chain joins TRBV6-6 and TRBJ2-7; D unclear. Per the germline V gene, CDR1 is MNHNY and CDR2 is SVGAGI (reference sequence). V was trimmed by 0 bases and J by 7 bases, leaving 10 bases between them. The CDR3 extends over 13 amino acids. In DNA form, the CDR3 reads TGTGCCAGCAGTTACTCGTCCTACGGGGAGCAGTACTTC. As protein: CASSYSSYGEQYF.

Details on this clonotype: At one end, the junction sequence differs from germline, possibly due to a read error. This sequence joins TRBV27 and TRBJ2-7, with TRBD2 matching over 10 bases. The germline V gene encodes CDR1 MNHEY and CDR2 SMNVEV (reference sequence). The CDR3 is 15 amino acids. CDR3 sequence reads: CASSVEASGSYEQYF. DNA for the CDR3: TGTGCCAGCAGCGTGGAGGCTAGCGGGAGCTACGAGCAATACTTC.

To note about this clonotype: A much larger clone differs by one base, so this may be a read error. This rearrangement joins TRBV20-1 to TRBJ2-3; TRBD2 might be the D (7 bases). The V gene's germline CDR1 is DFQATT and CDR2 SNEGSKA (reference sequence). The CDR3 runs to 16 residues. This CDR3 is CSARDRVRELTGTQYF. The CDR3 DNA reads TGCAGTGCTAGAGATCGCGTGCGGGAGCTGACAGGTACGCAGTATTTT.

Turning to this clonotype: This may be a read error: a much more frequent sequence differs by one nucleotide. The chain has TRBV27 and TRBJ1-5, with D maybe TRBD1 (5 bases). Germline CDR1 is MNHEY and CDR2 is SMNVEV (reference sequence). The germline V and J ends were trimmed by 2 bases and 9 bases, with 14 bases remaining between them. This CDR3 contains 14 residues. The CDR3 here is CASSLARVDLPQHF. As DNA, the CDR3 is TGTGCCAGCAGTTTAGCCAGGGTGGACCTGCCCCAGCATTTT.

This rearrangement joins TRBV20-1 to TRBJ2-2; 8 bases fit TRBD2. Unmatched junction bases numbered 6, after V lost 3 bases and J lost 0 bases. The CDR3 runs to 16 residues. Germline CDR1 and CDR2: DFQATT and SNEGSKA (reference sequence). In DNA, the CDR3 is TGCAGTGCTAGGTTGAATAGCGGGGCGAACACCGGGGAGCTGTTTTTT. Its translation: CSARLNSGANTGELFF.

This clonotype was seen repeatedly, ten times or more. V gene TRBV15 combines with J gene TRBJ1-1; no reliable D call. CDR1 and CDR2 from the germline V gene are LNHNV and YYDKDF (reference sequence). The CDR3 runs to 12 residues. V was clipped by 3 bases and J by 1 base, with 3 bases between them. CDR3 region: CATSRKNTEAFF. Here the CDR3 DNA reads TGTGCCACCAGCAGGAAGAACACTGAAGCTTTCTTT.

V gene TRBV4-1 combines with J gene TRBJ1-4, with unresolved D. CDR3 length: 16 residues. Between the trimmed V and J ends, which lost 1 base and 5 bases, there was a span of 14 bases. Germline-derived CDR1 and CDR2 are MGHRA and YSYEKL. As DNA, the CDR3 is TGCGCCAGCAGCCAAGCTGCGGCAGACCTCAATGAAAAACTGTTTTTT. Translation: CASSQAAADLNEKLFF.

This clonotype has at least ten counts. The rearrangement joins TRBV5-1 to TRBJ1-1; tentative D call: TRBD1 (6 bases). Germline-derived CDR1 and CDR2 are SGHRS and YFSETQ. CDR3 length: 14 residues. Trimming left V 4 bases short and J 3 bases short, with 13 bases between. The CDR3 nucleotides are TGCGCCAGCAGCCTTATGACAGGAGACACTGAAGCTTTCTTT. Amino acids: CASSLMTGDTEAFF.

Comments on this clonotype: A much larger clonotype is one base distant, so this may be a read error. V is TRBV24-1 and J is TRBJ2-7, with TRBD2 matching 13 bases. CDR3 length equals 17 residues. Per the germline V gene, CDR1 is KGHDR and CDR2 is SFDVKD. The CDR3 reads CATSDYRGTSGTYEQHF. The DNA of the CDR3 is TGTGCCACCAGTGATTATCGAGGGACTAGCGGGACCTACGAGCAGCACTTC.

This clonotype was observed at least ten times. The V and J genes are TRBV20-1 and TRBJ2-3, with D perhaps TRBD2 (5 bases). The CDR3 has 13 residues. CDR1 DFQATT and CDR2 SNEGSKA come from the germline V gene (reference sequence). The V end lost 4 bases, the J end lost 0 bases, and 8 bases lay between the germline ends. The CDR3 region has the DNA TGCAGTGCTACCCGGACTAGCACAGATACGCAGTATTTT. Translation: CSATRTSTDTQYF.

The rearrangement uses TRBV20-1 and TRBJ2-3, with 10 bases matching TRBD2. The assigned J gene may be wrong: the sequence end matches TRBJ2-7 better. The germline gives CDR1 DFQATT, CDR2 SNEGSKA (reference sequence). The CDR3 spans 12 residues. CDR3 loop: CSATGLAREQYF. CDR3 sequence (DNA): TGCAGTGCCACGGGACTAGCGAGAGAGCAGTACTTC.

The chain employs TRBV6-5 and TRBJ1-4; D is unclear. CDR1 and CDR2 from the germline V gene are MNHEY and SVGAGI. The CDR3 length is 14 residues. Trimming stripped 4 bases from V and 5 bases from J, with 11 bases between. The CDR3 nucleotides are TGTGCCAGCAGTTTGGTCCTAGACAATGAAAAACTGTTTTTT. Translated: CASSLVLDNEKLFF.

This clonotype turned up a few times. The chain uses TRBV6-4 and TRBJ1-5; possibly TRBD1 for D (5 bases). This CDR3 is 13 amino acids long. V lost 6 bases, J lost 4 bases, and 10 bases lay in between. Per germline, CDR1 MRHNA and CDR2 SNTAGT. The CDR3 reads CASRQGINQPQHF. The CDR3 DNA is TGTGCCAGCAGGCAGGGAATAAATCAGCCCCAGCATTTT.